The T cell receptor (beta chain) under discussion was sequenced for a study of T cells expressing NK-cell markers. About the research overall: Sorted T-cell subsets CD3+CD56+NKG2C+, CD3+CD56+NKG2C- and CD3+CD56-NKG2C+ were TCR beta-sequenced. Seven donors tested HCMV-seropositive and one tested seronegative among the eight sequenced.

Beta-chain TCR cDNA was generated via 5'RACE template switching with UMIs. After re-calling the 5' RACE reads, TCRdb lists one entry per CDR3 protein, DNA absent. The sample data list some 150,000 distinct CDR3 sequences. The CDR3 spans 15 residues. From germline, CDR1 is MGHDK and CDR2 SYGVNS. Comments on this clonotype: Its target is unknown.

Study conclusions and caveats: Leadership of the CD3+CD56-NKG2C+ fraction also belonged to these clonotypes in a handful of donors.

The sequence came from a man younger than 35 in good health. The sequenced material came from blood T cells: a sorted CD56 or NKG2C T cell subset, CD4+ or CD8+ T cells, or bulk PBMC T cells (not recorded which). The V and J genes are TRBV25-1 and TRBJ2-5; TCRdb returns TRBD1, unconfirmable since there is no DNA. CDR3 amino acids: CASSDPDGLQETQYF.